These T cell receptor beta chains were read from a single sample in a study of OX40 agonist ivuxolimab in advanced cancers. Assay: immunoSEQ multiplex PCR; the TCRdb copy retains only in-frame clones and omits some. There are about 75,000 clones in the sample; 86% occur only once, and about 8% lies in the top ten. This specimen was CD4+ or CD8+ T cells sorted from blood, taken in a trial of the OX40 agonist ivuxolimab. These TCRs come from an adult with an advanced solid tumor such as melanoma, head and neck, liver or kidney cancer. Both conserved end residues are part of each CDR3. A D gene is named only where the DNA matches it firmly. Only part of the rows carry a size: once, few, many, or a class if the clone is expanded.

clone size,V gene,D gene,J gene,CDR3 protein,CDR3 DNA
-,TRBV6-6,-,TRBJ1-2,CASRRDYGYTF,TGTGCCAGCAGACGAGACTATGGCTACACCTTC
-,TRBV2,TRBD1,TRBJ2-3,CASNDRVWTDTQYF,TGTGCCAGCAATGACAGGGTTTGGACAGATACGCAGTATTTT
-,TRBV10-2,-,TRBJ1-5,CASKSGDGSNQPQHF,TGCGCCAGCAAGTCCGGGGATGGAAGCAATCAGCCCCAGCATTTT
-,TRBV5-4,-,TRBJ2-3,CASSWGGASTDTQYF,TGTGCCAGCAGTTGGGGCGGGGCTAGCACAGATACGCAGTATTTT
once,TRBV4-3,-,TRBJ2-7,CASSQDIRYEQYF,TGCGCCAGCAGCCAGGACATCCGCTACGAGCAGTACTTC
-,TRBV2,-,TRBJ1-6,CASSSTVQSPLHF,TGTGCCAGCAGCTCGACAGTACAATCACCCCTCCACTTT
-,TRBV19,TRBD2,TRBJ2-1,CASSIRASGFSDEQFF,TGTGCCAGTAGTATACGGGCTAGCGGGTTTTCGGATGAGCAGTTCTTC
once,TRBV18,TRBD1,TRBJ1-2,CASSPDRGRSGYTF,TGTGCCAGCTCACCGGACAGGGGGCGATCTGGCTACACCTTC
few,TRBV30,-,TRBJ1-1,CAWRERMNTEAFF,TGTGCCTGGAGGGAGCGAATGAACACTGAAGCTTTCTTT
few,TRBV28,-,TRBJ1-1,CASKTPNTEAFF,TGTGCCAGCAAGACCCCGAACACTGAAGCTTTCTTT
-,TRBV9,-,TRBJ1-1,CASSVEGSGTEAFF,TGTGCCAGCAGCGTAGAGGGCTCGGGGACTGAAGCTTTCTTT
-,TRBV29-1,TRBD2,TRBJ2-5,CSVVKTSGGRETQYF,TGCAGCGTTGTCAAGACTAGCGGGGGGAGAGAGACCCAGTACTTC
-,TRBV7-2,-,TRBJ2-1,CASSLDPVRGNEQFF,TGTGCCAGCAGCTTAGACCCAGTCCGCGGAAATGAGCAGTTCTTC
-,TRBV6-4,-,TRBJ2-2,CASRRGAEFAGELFF,TGTGCCAGCAGAAGGGGTGCAGAATTCGCCGGGGAGCTGTTTTTT
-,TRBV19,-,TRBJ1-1,CASSRPGSMNTEAFF,TGTGCCAGTAGTCGGCCAGGAAGCATGAACACTGAAGCTTTCTTT
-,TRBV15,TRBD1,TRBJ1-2,CATSWPGQGPASGYTF,TGTGCCACCAGCTGGCCGGGACAGGGACCCGCCTCTGGCTACACCTTC
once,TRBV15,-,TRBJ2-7,CATSTRGQSYEQYF,TGTGCCACCAGCACGAGAGGGCAGTCCTACGAGCAGTACTTC
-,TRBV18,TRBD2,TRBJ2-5,CASSPDSGIRSQYF,TGTGCCAGCTCCCCAGATAGCGGGATCAGGTCCCAGTACTTC
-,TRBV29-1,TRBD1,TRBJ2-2,CSVEGLGQSNTGELFF,TGCAGCGTTGAAGGTTTGGGACAGTCGAACACCGGGGAGCTGTTTTTT
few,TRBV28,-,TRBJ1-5,CASSFEDQPQHF,TGTGCCAGCAGTTTCGAGGATCAGCCCCAGCATTTT
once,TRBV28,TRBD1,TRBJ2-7,CASSFWDRDSYEQYF,TGTGCCAGCAGTTTTTGGGACAGGGACTCCTACGAGCAGTACTTC
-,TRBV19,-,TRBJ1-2,CANPGEGRGYGYTF,TGTGCCAACCCGGGGGAAGGCCGGGGCTATGGCTACACCTTC
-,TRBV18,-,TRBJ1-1,CASSATGKNTEAFF,TGTGCCAGCTCCGCTACAGGGAAGAACACTGAAGCTTTCTTT
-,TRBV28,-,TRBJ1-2,CASSSPGRSGGYTF,TGTGCCAGCAGTTCCCCCGGACGATCCGGCGGCTACACCTTC
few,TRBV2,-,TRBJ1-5,CASSDRGISQPQHF,TGTGCCAGCAGTGACAGGGGAATAAGTCAGCCCCAGCATTTT
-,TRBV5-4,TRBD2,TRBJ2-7,CASSSGRSSYEQYF,TGTGCCAGCAGCTCCGGGAGGAGCTCCTACGAGCAGTACTTC
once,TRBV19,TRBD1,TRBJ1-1,CASRQGYGNTEAFF,TGTGCCAGCCGACAGGGTTACGGGAACACTGAAGCTTTCTTT
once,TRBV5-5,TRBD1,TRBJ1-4,CASSFGTGPYEKLFF,TGTGCCAGCAGCTTTGGGACAGGTCCTTATGAAAAACTGTTTTTT
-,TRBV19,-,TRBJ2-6,CASTYGGYDNVLTF,TGTGCCAGTACCTACGGAGGGTACGACAACGTCCTGACTTTC
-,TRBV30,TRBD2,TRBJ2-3,CAWSTGLAGWDTQYF,TGTGCCTGGAGCACCGGACTAGCGGGATGGGATACGCAGTATTTT
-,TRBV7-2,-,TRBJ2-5,CASSLGTGSQETQYF,TGTGCCAGCAGCTTAGGAACGGGGTCCCAAGAGACCCAGTACTTC
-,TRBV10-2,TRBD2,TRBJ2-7,CASRDRYRTSGSPTYEQYF,TGCGCCAGCAGGGACAGGTACAGGACTAGCGGGAGCCCTACCTACGAGCAGTACTTC